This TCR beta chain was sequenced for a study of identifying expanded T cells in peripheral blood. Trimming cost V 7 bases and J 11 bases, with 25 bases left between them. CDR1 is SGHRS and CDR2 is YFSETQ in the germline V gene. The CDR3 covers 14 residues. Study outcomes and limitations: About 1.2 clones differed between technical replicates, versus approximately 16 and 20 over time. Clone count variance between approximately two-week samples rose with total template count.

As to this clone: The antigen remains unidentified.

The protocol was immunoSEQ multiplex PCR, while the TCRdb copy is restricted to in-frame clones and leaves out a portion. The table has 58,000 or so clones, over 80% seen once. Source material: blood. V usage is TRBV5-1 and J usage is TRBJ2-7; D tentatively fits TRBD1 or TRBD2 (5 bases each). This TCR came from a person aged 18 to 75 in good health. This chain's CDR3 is CASGTGDFLIPEYF. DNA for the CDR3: TGCGCCAGCGGGACCGGGGATTTTTTAATTCCCGAGTACTTC. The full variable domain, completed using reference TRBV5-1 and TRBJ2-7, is KAGVTQTPRYLIKTRGQQVTLSCSPISGHRSVSWYQQTPGQGLQFLFEYFSETQRNKGNFPGRFSGRQFSNSRSEMNVSTLELGDSALYLCASGTGDFLIPEYFGPGTRLTVT.